A single sample gave rise to the 30 T cell receptor beta chains below, sequenced in a study of T-cell reconstitution after alpha-beta-depleted transplantation in children. This sample's TCRbeta library carried unique molecular identifier barcodes. TCRdb re-analysed the PCR reads in MiXCR, keeping a single row per CDR3 protein. Of hundreds of thousands of distinct CDR3 sequences detected, roughly 15% appear once; the ten largest clones hold approximately 1.1%. The sample in question was PBMCs from the stem cell graft donor, obtained from the stem cell graft. The receptors were gathered from a human donor who donated a stem cell graft to a child with acute myeloid leukemia.

This chain connects TRBV20-1 to TRBJ2-5; no clear D. Germline values: CDR1 DFQATT, CDR2 SNEGSKA (reference sequence). The CDR3 sequence is 12 residues long. Trimming cost V 3 bases and J 2 bases, with 7 bases left between them. The DNA for the CDR3 is TGCAGTGCTAGTTACAGACAAGAGACCCAGTACTTC. This gives the protein CSASYRQETQYF.

This clonotype was seen repeatedly, ten times or more. The chain joins TRBV12-3 or TRBV12-4 to TRBJ2-5, with TRBD2 identical over 7 bases. V trimming: 6 bases; J trimming: 1 base; junction bases outside the gene matches: 5. This CDR3 comprises 14 residues. This CDR3 reads CASSSAGFQETQYF. As DNA, the CDR3 is TGTGCCAGCAGCTCAGCGGGGTTCCAAGAGACCCAGTACTTC.

This clonotype occurred many times. The chain has TRBV13 and TRBJ1-1; D perhaps matches TRBD1 (5 bases). The CDR3 is made up of 15 amino acids. V was pared by 4 bases and J by 5 bases, with 17 bases between. The V gene's germline CDR1 is PRHDT and CDR2 FYEKMQ (reference sequence). CDR3 residues: CASSYSTRVLTEAFF. In DNA form, the CDR3 reads TGTGCCAGCAGCTACAGCACCAGGGTTCTAACTGAAGCTTTCTTT.

This clonotype showed up just a few times. Here the CDR3 DNA reads TGTGCCAGCAGCTTAGATGAAATCATCGGGGGCAGGGAGACCCAGTACTTC. It yields the protein CASSLDEIIGGRETQYF. This chain joins TRBV11-2 and TRBJ2-5, with D possibly being TRBD1 or TRBD2 (6 bases each). This CDR3 contains 17 residues. Germline V gives CDR1 SGHAT, CDR2 FQNNGV. The ends were cut back, 0 bases at V and 5 bases at J, with 19 bases in the middle.

This chain links TRBV3-1 with TRBJ2-2, with D hard to call. Trimming removed 1 base at V and 6 bases at J, with 9 bases between. Germline V gene lookup returns CDR1 LGHDT and CDR2 YNNKEL (reference sequence). The CDR3 spans 14 residues. This chain's CDR3 is CASSQGVGSGELFF. The CDR3 DNA sequence: TGTGCCAGCAGCCAAGGAGTAGGGTCCGGGGAGCTGTTTTTT. Using reference TRBV3-1 and TRBJ2-2 for the parts outside the CDR3, the full variable domain is DTAVSQTPKYLVTQMGNDKSIKCEQNLGHDTMYWYKQDSKKFLKIMFSYNNKELIINETVPNRFSPKSPDKAHLNLHINSLELGDSAVYFCASSQGVGSGELFFGEGSRLTVL.

Many counts were recorded for this clonotype. The chain has TRBV20-1 and TRBJ2-7, with TRBD2 identical over 7 bases. The CDR3 extends over 13 amino acids. The germline V gene encodes CDR1 DFQATT and CDR2 SNEGSKA (reference sequence). Trimming took 3 bases from V and 2 from J; bases not matched to a gene: 4. The chain's CDR3 is CSASGGKTYEQYF. CDR3 in DNA: TGCAGTGCTAGCGGGGGGAAAACCTACGAGCAGTACTTC.

This clonotype occurred a few times. V is TRBV11-1 and J is TRBJ1-1; weak D call: TRBD1 (6 bases). Germline lookup yields CDR1 SGHAT and CDR2 FQDESV (reference sequence). The V and J ends lost 3 bases and 0 bases respectively, with 20 bases between them. The CDR3 is 18 residues long. The CDR3 DNA reads as TGTGCCAGCAGCTTCGATCTTAAGACAGGCGCGATGAACACTGAAGCTTTCTTT. The encoded protein is CASSFDLKTGAMNTEAFF.

The rearrangement links TRBV20-1 to TRBJ2-7; TRBD2 matches at 7 bases. The J segment lost 2 bases and the V segment lost 6 bases, leaving 13 bases of the junction unmatched. Germline V lookup: CDR1 DFQATT, CDR2 SNEGSKA (reference sequence). This CDR3 spans 15 amino acids. In nucleotides, the CDR3 is TGCAGTGCGAGGAATTCGGGGGGTCCCACCTACGAGCAGTACTTC. Translating it yields CSARNSGGPTYEQYF.

The chain links TRBV24-1 to TRBJ2-5, with a possible D match to TRBD2 (7 bases). This CDR3 region has 15 residues. V was pared by 1 base and J by 5 bases, with 13 bases between. Germline V gene sequence: CDR1 KGHDR, CDR2 SFDVKD. In DNA, the CDR3 is TGTGCCACCAGTGATTTCGCGGGGGCCGGGGAGACCCAGTACTTC. Translating it yields CATSDFAGAGETQYF.

The rearrangement joins TRBV20-1 to TRBJ2-2; D not certain. This CDR3 spans 18 amino acids. The germline V and J ends were trimmed by 0 bases and 2 bases, with 19 bases remaining between them. Germline V gene lookup returns CDR1 DFQATT and CDR2 SNEGSKA (reference sequence). The CDR3 nucleotides read TGCAGTGCTAGAGATGAAGCTTCGGGCGTCCCAAACACCGGGGAGCTGTTTTTT. Encoded protein: CSARDEASGVPNTGELFF.

This clonotype was seen more than once but under ten times. The chain employs TRBV4-1 and TRBJ1-2; D possibly corresponds to TRBD1 (6 bases). Germline CDR1 MGHRA, CDR2 YSYEKL. The germline V and J ends were trimmed by 0 bases and 4 bases, with 12 bases remaining between them. This CDR3 comprises 15 residues. The CDR3 nucleotides read TGCGCCAGCAGCCAAGAGGGGGGCGCGGGCTATGGCTACACCTTC. It specifies CASSQEGGAGYGYTF.

Only a few counts were recorded for this clonotype. The J gene is TRBJ2-1, the V gene TRBV12-3 or TRBV12-4; D could derive from TRBD1 or TRBD2 (5 bases each). This CDR3 is built from 11 residues. V was pared by 5 bases and J by 11 bases, with 10 bases between. Written as DNA, the CDR3 is TGTGCCAGCAGTACGGGACCCCAGCAGTTCTTC. Translated: CASSTGPQQFF.

This clonotype was recorded at least ten times. The chain combines TRBV7-2 with TRBJ2-7; 9 nucleotides line up with TRBD1. Per germline, CDR1 SGHTA and CDR2 FQGNSA. The junction had 1 base not matched to a gene; V was cut back by 0 bases and J by 1 base. This CDR3 comprises 15 residues. The chain's CDR3 is CASSLAGQGSYEQYF. CDR3 in DNA: TGTGCCAGCAGCTTAGCGGGACAGGGTTCCTACGAGCAGTACTTC.

V and J are TRBV5-1 and TRBJ2-7, with D possibly matching TRBD1 (7 bases). The CDR3 length is 14 residues. Germline CDR1 SGHRS, CDR2 YFSETQ. The V end lost 4 bases, the J end lost 4 bases, and 15 bases lay between the germline ends. The CDR3 DNA sequence: TGCGCCAGCAGCCCCTCGACAGGGAGGTACGAGCAGTACGTC. Translated, it gives CASSPSTGRYEQYV.

This clonotype was seen many times. V gene TRBV9 combines with J gene TRBJ2-5; 11 positions agree with TRBD1. J was trimmed by 4 bases and V by 4 bases; bases with no gene match: 9. Germline loops: CDR1 SGDLS, CDR2 YYNGEE. The CDR3 length is 16 residues. In DNA form, the CDR3 reads TGTGCCAGCAGCCCTGTGGGACAGGGGGGGATAGAGACCCAGTACTTC. Translated, it gives CASSPVGQGGIETQYF.

This clonotype has a handful of counts. The J gene is TRBJ1-4, the V gene TRBV10-3; D unresolved. Trimming took off 3 bases at V and 8 bases at J, with 16 bases between the two ends. The germline V gene encodes CDR1 ENHRY and CDR2 SYGVKD. The CDR3 sequence is 15 residues long. CDR3 sequence reads: CAISDPLAGEEKLFF. The DNA for the CDR3 is TGTGCCATCAGTGATCCGTTGGCAGGAGAGGAAAAACTGTTTTTT.

This clonotype came up many times. The rearrangement links TRBV20-1 to TRBJ2-1; TRBD2 matches at 7 bases. From germline, CDR1 is DFQATT and CDR2 SNEGSKA (reference sequence). Unmatched junction bases numbered 3, after V lost 3 bases and J lost 1 base. The CDR3 length is 14 residues. CDR3 nucleotides: TGCAGTGCTAGTGGACTAGGGTCCTACAATGAGCAGTTCTTC. Protein product: CSASGLGSYNEQFF.

The sample holds a few counts of this clonotype. This sequence joins TRBV29-1 and TRBJ2-6; D is undetermined. The CDR3 has 17 residues. Germline V gives CDR1 SQVTM, CDR2 ANQGSEA. Trimming stripped 0 bases from V and 2 bases from J, with 14 bases between. CDR3 coding DNA: TGCAGCGTTGAAGATTTGAAAGGTTTACCTGGGGCCAACGTCCTGACTTTC. Translation gives CSVEDLKGLPGANVLTF. Looking up the rest from reference TRBV29-1 and TRBJ2-6 gives the full variable domain: SAVISQKPSRDICQRGTSLTIQCQVDSQVTMMFWYRQQPGQSLTLIATANQGSEATYESGFVIDKFPISRPNLTFSTLTVSNMSPEDSSIYLCSVEDLKGLPGANVLTFGAGSRLTVL.

This clonotype was observed a handful of times. The genes are TRBV12-3 or TRBV12-4 and TRBJ1-2; D is undetermined. This CDR3 comprises 16 residues. V lost 0 bases and J 2 bases, leaving 13 bases between the germline ends. Here the CDR3 reads CASSLADIKKNYGYTF. The CDR3, as DNA: TGTGCCAGCAGTTTAGCTGACATCAAAAAAAACTATGGCTACACCTTC.

The rearrangement links TRBV20-1 to TRBJ2-7; D ambiguous. The V gene's germline CDR1 is DFQATT and CDR2 SNEGSKA (reference sequence). Trimming left V 0 bases short and J 5 bases short, with 20 bases between. This CDR3 has 16 amino acids. The CDR3 nucleotides are TGCAGTGCTAGAGAAGGCGGCGAGATAGTGGGGAACGAGCAGTACTTC. Its translation is CSAREGGEIVGNEQYF.

This clonotype was observed many times. This chain joins TRBV20-1 and TRBJ1-4; perhaps TRBD1 as D (6 bases). The CDR3 loop spans 15 amino acids. With 6 bases removed from V and 5 bases from J, the gap between germline ends came to 19 bases. Per germline, CDR1 DFQATT and CDR2 SNEGSKA (reference sequence). CDR3 residues: CSAEQGLSKNEKLFF. The CDR3 coding sequence is TGCAGTGCGGAACAGGGATTGAGCAAGAATGAAAAACTGTTTTTT.

This sequence joins TRBV11-2 and TRBJ2-7; possibly TRBD1 for D (5 bases). The CDR3 length is 15 residues. CDR1 SGHAT and CDR2 FQNNGV come from the germline V gene. Between the trimmed V and J ends, which lost 0 bases and 2 bases, there was a span of 11 bases. CDR3: CASSLDLKGTYEQYV. Written as DNA, the CDR3 is TGTGCCAGCAGCTTAGATCTGAAGGGGACCTACGAGCAGTACGTC.

This chain connects TRBV11-2 to TRBJ2-5; 7 positions agree with TRBD1. CDR3 length equals 14 residues. Per the germline V gene, CDR1 is SGHAT and CDR2 is FQNNGV. J lost 5 bases, V lost 4 bases, and 7 bases had no gene match. CDR3 sequence (DNA): TGTGCCAGCAGCTGGTCCACAGGGGTGGAGACCCAGTACTTC. Protein sequence: CASSWSTGVETQYF.

The gene calls are TRBV5-1 and TRBJ2-3; maybe TRBD1 (5 bases). V shed 5 bases and J shed 3 bases, with 13 bases lying between them. This CDR3 is 14 amino acids long. Germline CDR1 SGHRS, CDR2 YFSETQ. CDR3 sequence reads: CASRPLGVTDTQYF. The CDR3 nucleotides read TGCGCCAGCAGGCCGTTAGGGGTGACAGATACGCAGTATTTT.

Ten or more counts support this clonotype. This chain connects TRBV5-1 to TRBJ2-3; TRBD1 or TRBD2 may be the D gene (5 bases each). Trimming took 3 bases from V and 0 from J, leaving 8 bases between them. Germline lookup yields CDR1 SGHRS and CDR2 YFSETQ. The CDR3 totals 14 residues. CDR3: CASSWGSSTDTQYF. In nucleotides, the CDR3 is TGCGCCAGCAGCTGGGGGAGTAGCACAGATACGCAGTATTTT.

This clonotype was found many times. The genes are TRBV29-1 and TRBJ1-2; 8 nucleotides align to TRBD1. The CDR3 is 14 amino acids. J gave up 3 bases and V 6 bases, and 9 bases lay outside the gene matches. Germline CDR1 is SQVTM and CDR2 is ANQGSEA. The CDR3 protein is CSVEPPDRDYGYTF. The CDR3 nucleotides are TGCAGCGTGGAACCGCCGGACAGGGACTATGGCTACACCTTC.

The DNA for the CDR3 is TGTGCCAGCCTTGGCGGGTATAGCACAGATACGCAGTATTTT. Amino acids: CASLGGYSTDTQYF. The chain recombines TRBV28 with TRBJ2-3, with D possibly TRBD2 on 5 matching bases. This CDR3 contains 14 residues. Germline CDR1 and CDR2: MDHEN and SYDVKM. Deletions cut 8 bases from V and 0 bases from J, with 12 bases between.

This sequence joins TRBV29-1 and TRBJ2-7; D could derive from TRBD1 or TRBD2 (5 bases each). The CDR3 covers 15 residues. CDR1 and CDR2 (germline): SQVTM, ANQGSEA. Trimming pared 3 bases from V and 3 bases from J, leaving 18 bases between. As DNA, the CDR3 is TGCAGCGTTGACCTCCCCGGGGCCGCGAACTACGAGCAGTACTTC. Translated: CSVDLPGAANYEQYF.

Comments on this clonotype: A much larger clonotype is one base distant, so this may be a read error. Written as DNA, the CDR3 is TGCAGTGCTAGTGGACTGATTTATAGCAATCAGCCCCAGCATTTT. It codes for CSASGLIYSNQPQHF. The chain couples TRBV20-1 to TRBJ1-5; D call uncertain. The CDR3 consists of 15 residues. Germline V gene sequence: CDR1 DFQATT, CDR2 SNEGSKA (reference sequence). V lost 3 bases to trimming and J lost 0 bases, with 12 bases between them.

The table lists this clonotype with many counts. A read error may produce the germline difference seen at one junction end. This chain uses TRBV12-3 or TRBV12-4 with TRBJ1-2; D not resolved. The CDR3 runs 12 residues. CDR3 amino acids: CASSLEGGGISF. CDR3 DNA: TGTGCCAGCAGCCTAGAGGGTGGCGGGATTTCCTTC.